This T cell receptor (beta chain) was found in a study of T cell repertoires in aging, cancer and after chemotherapy. Across the whole study: Over several months to years, re-sampled healthy donor repertoires clearly shared clones. Broader study findings: These repertoire data do not allow conclusions about immunological memory after chemotherapy.

TCR beta rearrangements were amplified from peripheral blood genomic DNA. Comment on this clonotype: The antigen is not known.

Multiplex touch-down PCR with TRB-A/B primers amplified rearranged V-D-J TRB sequences. Using its own MiXCR run on the multiplex PCR reads, TCRdb lists one record per CDR3 protein. The sample records some 10,000 distinct CDR3 sequences, around a third being singletons. CDR1 is DFQATT and CDR2 is SNEGSKA in the germline V gene (reference sequence). The junction had 8 bases not matched to a gene; V was cut back by 5 bases and J by 6 bases. This CDR3 is 14 amino acids long. Sequences were obtained from blood. This chain uses TRBV20-1 with TRBJ2-1; TRBD2 aligns across 9 bases. This receptor was obtained from a human donor in good health. The donor label of this sample is uncertain. Here the CDR3 DNA reads TGCAGTGCTTCGTACGGGACTAGCCTCAATGAGCAGTTCTTC. Translation: CSASYGTSLNEQFF.